Sequencing of this TCR beta chain was carried out in a study of human T cells and chemical hapten exposure. The table lists this clonotype with many counts. Antigen unknown. Germline CDR1 and CDR2: SGHRS and YFSETQ. The CDR3 loop spans 18 amino acids. V lost 0 bases and J lost 1; bases outside the gene matches: 8. Study outcomes and limitations: As patch test score rose, PT1 expanded TCR counts tended to rise as well. Counts of TCRs above 1 in 1000 frequency stayed unchanged with DPC sensitization.

TCRdb reprocessed the RACE reads with MiXCR, giving one entry per CDR3 protein. The data hold around 300,000 distinct CDR3 sequences, with around 7% observed a single time. Time point denoted: patch test 1, 2 weeks after DPC sensitization. Indicated treatment: therapeutic diphenylcyclopropenone sensitization with weekly scalp DPC. The origin of this receptor is a woman aged 18-35 years with alopecia areata. Some clones in this sample may be carry-over from other donors' samples. The sequencing here drew on whole blood, taken in connection with sensitization to the hapten diphenylcyclopropenone (DPC). The chain is built from TRBV5-1 and TRBJ2-3; 10 positions agree with TRBD2. The CDR3 coding sequence is TGCGCCAGCAGCTTGGTCCCAGCGGGGGGGCCGGGCACAGATACGCAGTATTTT. Amino acids: CASSLVPAGGPGTDTQYF.